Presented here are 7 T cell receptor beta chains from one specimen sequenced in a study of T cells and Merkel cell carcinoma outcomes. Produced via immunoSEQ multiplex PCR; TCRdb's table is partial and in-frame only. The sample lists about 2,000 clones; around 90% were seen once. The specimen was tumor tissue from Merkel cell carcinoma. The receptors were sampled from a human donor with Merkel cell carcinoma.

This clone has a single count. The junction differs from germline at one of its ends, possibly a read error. The DNA of the CDR3 is TGCAGTGCTAGGTGGACTACCCCTCACTTC. Translated, it gives CSARWTTPHF. This chain joins TRBV20-1 and TRBJ2-5; possibly TRBD2 for D (6 bases). There are 10 residues in the CDR3. Germline loops: CDR1 DFQATT, CDR2 SNEGSKA (reference sequence).

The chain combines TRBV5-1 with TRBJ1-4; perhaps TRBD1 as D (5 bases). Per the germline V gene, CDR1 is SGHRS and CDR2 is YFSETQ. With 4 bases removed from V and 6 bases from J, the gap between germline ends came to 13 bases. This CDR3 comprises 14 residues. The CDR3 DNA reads TGCGCCAGCAGCCCGGGGGGAGGGGATGAAAAACTGTTTTTT. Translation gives CASSPGGGDEKLFF.

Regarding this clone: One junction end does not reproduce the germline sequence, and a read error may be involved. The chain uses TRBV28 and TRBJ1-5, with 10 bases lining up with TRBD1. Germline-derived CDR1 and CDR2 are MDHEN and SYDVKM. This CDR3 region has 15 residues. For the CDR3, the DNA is TGTGCTAGCAGTCCTCCGGGACAGGGGCATCAGCCCCAGCATTTT. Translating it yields CASSPPGQGHQPQHF.

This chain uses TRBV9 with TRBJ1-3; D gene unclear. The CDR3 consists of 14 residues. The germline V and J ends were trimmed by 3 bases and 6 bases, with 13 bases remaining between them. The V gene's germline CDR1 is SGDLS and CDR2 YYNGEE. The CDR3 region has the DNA TGTGCCAGCAGCGACGGGGTACTTAAAAACACCATATATTTT. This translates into CASSDGVLKNTIYF.

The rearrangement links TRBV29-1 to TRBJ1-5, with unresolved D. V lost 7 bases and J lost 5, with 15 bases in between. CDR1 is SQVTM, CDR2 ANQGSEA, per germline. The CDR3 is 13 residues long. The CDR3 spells CSALSREDQPQHF. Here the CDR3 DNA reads TGCAGCGCACTCTCAAGGGAGGATCAGCCCCAGCATTTT.

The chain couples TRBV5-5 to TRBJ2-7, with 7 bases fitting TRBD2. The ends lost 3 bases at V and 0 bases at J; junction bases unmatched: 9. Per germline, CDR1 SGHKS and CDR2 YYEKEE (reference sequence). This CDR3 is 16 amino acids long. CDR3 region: CASSSRDYSDSYEQYF. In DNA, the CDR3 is TGTGCCAGCAGCTCGCGGGACTACAGTGACTCCTACGAGCAGTACTTC.

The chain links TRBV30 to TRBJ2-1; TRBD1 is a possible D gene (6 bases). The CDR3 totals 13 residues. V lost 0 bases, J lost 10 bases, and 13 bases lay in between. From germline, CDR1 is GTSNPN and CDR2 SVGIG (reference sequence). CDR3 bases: TGTGCCTGGAGTGTATGGGGTGGGGGCGAGCAGTTCTTC. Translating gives CAWSVWGGGEQFF.